Below are 21 T cell receptor beta chains sequenced from a single sample in a study of shared clonotypes between healthy human individuals. Measured with immunoSEQ multiplex PCR; TCRdb has only the in-frame clones, and not every one. This table holds roughly 500,000 clones, about four fifths found once. The sample consisted of PBMCs. These receptors all come from a middle-aged woman in good health. Some clones in this sample may be carry-over from other donors' samples.

The V call is TRBV6-5, the J call TRBJ1-4; possible D gene TRBD1, 5 bases. The CDR3 has 14 residues. Germline CDR1 reads MNHEY; CDR2 reads SVGAGI. With 2 bases removed from V and 3 bases from J, the gap between germline ends came to 7 bases. CDR3: CASSYGGANEKLFF. The CDR3 DNA reads as TGTGCCAGCAGTTACGGGGGAGCTAATGAAAAACTGTTTTTT.

This clone appeared a few times. The V and J genes are TRBV4-2 and TRBJ1-2; a weak D match, TRBD1 (6 bases). This CDR3 contains 15 residues. V lost 1 base, J lost 4 bases, and 13 bases lay in between. Germline CDR1 is LGHNA and CDR2 is YNFKEQ. The CDR3 protein is CASSQVTARGYGYTF. DNA for the CDR3: TGTGCCAGCAGCCAAGTCACGGCCAGGGGCTATGGCTACACCTTC.

This rearrangement joins TRBV2 to TRBJ1-4, with D hard to call. From germline, CDR1 is SNHLY and CDR2 FYNNEI. This CDR3 has 14 amino acids. Deletions cut 3 bases from V and 8 bases from J, with 13 bases between. The CDR3 is CASSELGYGEKLFF. In nucleotides, the CDR3 is TGTGCCAGCAGTGAGCTAGGTTACGGAGAAAAACTGTTTTTT.

The chain couples TRBV19 to TRBJ1-5; D is unclear. The V gene lost 5 bases and the J gene lost 2 bases, with 10 bases spanning the gap. Germline CDR1 is LNHDA and CDR2 is SQIVND (reference sequence). This CDR3 has 14 residues. This CDR3 is CASSQVRGNQPQHF. In DNA, the CDR3 is TGTGCCAGTAGTCAGGTAAGGGGCAATCAGCCCCAGCATTTT.

This chain joins TRBV15 and TRBJ2-7, with 11 bases fitting TRBD2. The CDR3 spans 18 residues. CDR1 is LNHNV, CDR2 YYDKDF, per germline (reference sequence). After removal of 0 bases from V and 8 bases from J, the junction contained 15 bases not matched to a gene. The CDR3: CATSRDPSFTGLAVQQYF. CDR3 DNA: TGTGCCACCAGCAGAGATCCGAGTTTCACGGGACTAGCGGTTCAGCAGTACTTC.

This clone occurred a few times. The rearrangement links TRBV27 to TRBJ2-7; TRBD1 aligns across 10 bases. With 9 bases clipped from V and 2 bases from J, the junction kept 4 bases outside the gene matches. Per the germline V gene, CDR1 is MNHEY and CDR2 is SMNVEV (reference sequence). CDR3 length: 13 amino acids. The CDR3, as DNA: TGTGCCAGTACCGGGACAGGGGCCTACGAGCAGTACTTC. Protein sequence: CASTGTGAYEQYF.

The chain is built from TRBV2 and TRBJ2-2, with 14 positions matching TRBD2. The CDR3 covers 15 residues. Germline loops: CDR1 SNHLY, CDR2 FYNNEI. The V segment lost 4 bases and the J segment 5 bases; nucleotides outside the gene matches: 0. CDR3 residues: CASSGTSGRTGELFF. The CDR3 DNA is TGTGCCAGCAGTGGGACTAGCGGGAGGACCGGGGAGCTGTTTTTT.

This chain connects TRBV11-3 to TRBJ2-1, with D possibly being TRBD1 or TRBD2 (5 bases each). Germline assignment: CDR1 SGHNT and CDR2 YENEEA. CDR3 length equals 12 residues. V was cut by 8 bases and J by 12 bases, with 17 bases left in between. CDR3 nucleotide sequence: TGTGCCAGCTCGCTCGGGGCCGGTGCGCAGTTCTTC. Its translation is CASSLGAGAQFF.

This clone was counted a single time. V usage is TRBV4-3 and J usage is TRBJ2-2, with 13 bases fitting TRBD2. V trimming: 0 bases; J trimming: 5 bases; junction bases outside the gene matches: 6. Germline V gene data show CDR1 as LGHNA and CDR2 as YSLEER. The CDR3 sequence is 18 residues long. CDR3 sequence: CASSQDWTSGSVTGELFF. DNA of the CDR3: TGCGCCAGCAGCCAAGATTGGACTAGCGGGAGTGTAACCGGGGAGCTGTTTTTT.

The chain has TRBV5-4 and TRBJ2-7; the match to TRBD1 covers 10 bases. Germline V lookup: CDR1 SGHNT, CDR2 YYREEE (reference sequence). V lost 3 bases, J lost 0 bases, and 3 bases stayed unmatched. This CDR3 is 15 amino acids long. This CDR3 reads CASSWDRGVSYEQYF. DNA of the CDR3: TGTGCCAGCAGCTGGGACAGGGGAGTCTCCTACGAGCAGTACTTC.

Ten or more counts support this clone. The V call is TRBV7-2, the J call TRBJ1-6; D gene unclear. The CDR3 consists of 13 residues. Germline-derived CDR1 and CDR2 are SGHTA and FQGNSA. Between the trimmed V and J ends, which lost 1 base and 9 bases, there was a span of 7 bases. CDR3: CASSLGASSPLHF. Here the CDR3 DNA reads TGTGCCAGCAGCTTAGGGGCCAGTTCACCCCTCCACTTT.

This clone was observed a single time. The V call is TRBV19, the J call TRBJ2-5; 7 positions agree with TRBD1. The V segment lost 6 bases and the J segment 5 bases; nucleotides outside the gene matches: 9. Germline values: CDR1 LNHDA, CDR2 SQIVND (reference sequence). The CDR3 contains 14 residues. CDR3: CASSPTGMWETQYF. The CDR3 bases are TGTGCCAGTAGCCCGACAGGGATGTGGGAGACCCAGTACTTC.

This clone appeared many times. V gene TRBV7-9 combines with J gene TRBJ1-2, with D unclear. The V end was cut by 5 bases, the J end by 3 bases, with 10 bases between. The length of the CDR3 is 13 residues. CDR1 SEHNR and CDR2 FQNEAQ come from the germline V gene (reference sequence). The CDR3, as DNA: TGTGCCAGCAGCGTTCAGAGGGACTATGGCTACACCTTC. Translated: CASSVQRDYGYTF.

This clone was counted only a few times. The CDR3 is CASSAIGGAAGELFF. Here the CDR3 DNA reads TGTGCCAGCAGTGCCATCGGGGGGGCCGCCGGGGAGCTGTTTTTT. V is TRBV6-1 and J is TRBJ2-2; 8 bases align to TRBD2. Germline trimming cut 4 bases from V and 6 bases from J; bases unmatched to any gene: 7. The CDR3 extends over 15 amino acids. The germline V gene has CDR1 MNHNS and CDR2 SASEGT.

The gene calls are TRBV11-2 and TRBJ1-2; D might be TRBD1 (5 bases). CDR1 and CDR2 (germline): SGHAT, FQNNGV. Trimming shortened V by 5 bases and J by 6 bases, and 13 bases separated the two germline ends. The CDR3 is 13 residues long. Here the CDR3 reads CASSPPWGDGYTF. Written as DNA, the CDR3 is TGTGCCAGCAGCCCACCTTGGGGGGATGGCTACACCTTC.

This chain connects TRBV4-3 to TRBJ2-3; 8 bases are shared with TRBD2. CDR1 and CDR2 from the germline V gene are LGHNA and YSLEER. The CDR3 spans 14 residues. The junction had 3 bases not matched to a gene; V was cut back by 1 base and J by 6 bases. DNA of the CDR3: TGCGCCAGCAGCCAAGTAATAGCGGGGGATACGCAGTATTTT. Its translation: CASSQVIAGDTQYF.

This rearrangement joins TRBV9 to TRBJ2-3, with no clear D. The CDR3 contains 14 residues. V shed 3 bases and J shed 4 bases, with 12 bases lying between them. Germline lookup yields CDR1 SGDLS and CDR2 YYNGEE. This chain's CDR3 is CASSGLVWADTQYF. The CDR3 DNA sequence: TGTGCCAGCAGCGGATTAGTGTGGGCAGATACGCAGTATTTT.

The chain combines TRBV7-9 with TRBJ1-5, with D maybe TRBD1 (5 bases). Germline CDR1 is SEHNR and CDR2 is FQNEAQ (reference sequence). Trimming took 5 bases from V and 7 from J, leaving 12 bases between them. This CDR3 region has 13 residues. CDR3 in amino acids: CASSTGVWQPQHF. Here the CDR3 DNA reads TGTGCCAGCAGCACGGGGGTGTGGCAGCCCCAGCATTTT.

CDR3 amino acids: CASKLGSGANPHNEQFF. The CDR3 region has the DNA TGTGCCAGCAAGCTGGGTAGCGGGGCCAATCCACACAATGAGCAGTTCTTC. The chain joins TRBV27 to TRBJ2-1, with TRBD2 identical over 8 bases. J gave up 5 bases and V 7 bases, and 16 bases lay outside the gene matches. This CDR3 has 17 residues. Germline V CDR1 and CDR2: MNHEY, SMNVEV (reference sequence).

The chain combines TRBV10-1 with TRBJ2-7, with a tentative D call TRBD1 (6 bases). This CDR3 contains 14 residues. The V end was cut by 6 bases, the J end by 2 bases, with 14 bases between. Germline CDR1 reads WNHNN; CDR2 reads SYGVQD (reference sequence). The CDR3 reads CASSPGTNPYEQYF. The DNA of the CDR3 is TGCGCCAGCAGCCCCGGGACAAACCCCTACGAGCAGTACTTC.

V is TRBV7-7 and J is TRBJ2-5; no reliable D call. The V gene lost 0 bases and the J gene lost 5 bases, with 7 bases spanning the gap. This CDR3 contains 13 residues. Germline V lookup: CDR1 SSHAT, CDR2 FNYEAQ (reference sequence). This CDR3 is CASSLALVETQYF. The CDR3 DNA sequence: TGTGCCAGCAGCTTAGCGTTAGTGGAGACCCAGTACTTC.